The clone carrying this T cell receptor beta chain was seen just once. This specimen comes from a study of PD-1 blockade in mismatch repair-deficient tumors. Study-level information: Patients had approximately 13 mismatch repair-deficient cancer types, all previously treated and progressing.

The germline V gene has CDR1 MNHEY and CDR2 SMNVEV (reference sequence). CDR3 length equals 13 residues. Trimming cost V 4 bases and J 1 base; bases outside gene matches: 1. Mismatch repair deficiency was confirmed in all patients, by PCR or immunohistochemistry. Three pembrolizumab responders had their TCRs sequenced. Measured with immunoSEQ multiplex PCR; TCRdb has only the in-frame clones, and not every one. The sample carries some 100,000 clones, 82% recorded once. Specimen: peripheral blood, collected 35 to 37 weeks after starting pembrolizumab. This chain links TRBV27 with TRBJ2-7; 7 bases map to TRBD2. This TCR was sampled from an adult with mismatch repair-deficient cancer. CDR3 amino acids: CASSSGGSYEQYF. The CDR3 DNA is TGTGCCAGCAGTTCGGGGGGTTCCTACGAGCAGTACTTC.